A selection of T cell receptor beta chains follows, all from one sample in a study of response to subunit inactivated influenza vaccine. A single record per CDR3 protein comes from TCRdb applying MiXCR to the RT-PCR reads. The table lists about 500,000 distinct CDR3 sequences, 16% of them singletons. The material was CD4+ T cells sorted from PBMCs, obtained about 24 months after vaccination. The receptors originated from a man aged 50 to 69 who received an inactivated influenza vaccine. Each CDR3 is given with its conserved first and last residue. The size of a clone is reported for some rows only, either as once, few or many, or as a class for expanded clones.

clone size	V gene	J gene	CDR3 protein
many	TRBV12-3/TRBV12-4	TRBJ2-3	CASSLAPARDTQYF
.	TRBV5-5	TRBJ2-3	CASSLAAGGSTDTQYF
.	TRBV5-6	TRBJ1-1	CASSRTGQITEAFF
.	TRBV5-1	TRBJ2-3	CASSFGQTINTDTQYF
few	TRBV27	TRBJ1-2	CASSFGGKYGYTF
.	TRBV20-1	TRBJ1-5	CSAKNEGFNQPQHF
few	TRBV30	TRBJ1-3	CAWCYRYSGNTIYF
few	TRBV28	TRBJ2-7	CASKGQGHEQYF
few	TRBV20-1	TRBJ2-1	CSAPGQDSNNEQFF
.	TRBV6-2/TRBV6-3	TRBJ2-1	CASRLNPLLGLAESSYNEQFF
.	TRBV4-3	TRBJ2-7	CASSHSPGPYEQYF
once	TRBV4-1	TRBJ2-1	CASRPEREGSYNEQFF
.	TRBV6-5	TRBJ1-5	CASSYGTGGFRNQPQHF
few	TRBV24-1	TRBJ1-1	CATSVGGEAFF
once	TRBV7-2	TRBJ2-3	CASSLVRGSATQYF
.	TRBV3-1	TRBJ1-5	CASSRQRGSTPQHF
.	TRBV5-1	TRBJ2-3	CASSPRWTRSTDTQYF
few	TRBV12-3/TRBV12-4	TRBJ1-1	CASSSGRAFF
few	TRBV6-1	TRBJ1-5	CASSDIPTYVAGQPQHF
few	TRBV15	TRBJ2-1	CATSSGGAGNEQFF
few	TRBV6-2/TRBV6-3	TRBJ1-1	CASSLTHRGTEAFF
few	TRBV18	TRBJ1-2	CASSPRDIWGYTF
.	TRBV4-1	TRBJ2-5	CASSQDSGLRGETQYF
few	TRBV18	TRBJ2-7	CASSGTALGGSSYEQYF
many	TRBV20-1	TRBJ2-5	CSALTGGSETQYF
.	TRBV12-3/TRBV12-4	TRBJ1-6	CASSLVAAYNSPLHF
many	TRBV11-2	TRBJ2-7	CASTLSGSYEQYF
.	TRBV28	TRBJ2-1	CASSPFSGKSSYNEQFF
.	TRBV19	TRBJ1-5	CASSSSNRGKGNQPQHF
few	TRBV5-8	TRBJ1-4	CASSLLFDRVNEKLFF
few	TRBV5-6	TRBJ2-4	CASSPRGTKNIQYF
few	TRBV28	TRBJ2-7	CASSLPNSYEQYF
few	TRBV25-1	TRBJ2-7	CASKGQGTGEQYF
few	TRBV28	TRBJ1-5	CASSTTGVGQPQHF
few	TRBV18	TRBJ1-3	CASSGTNSGNTIYF
few	TRBV10-3	TRBJ1-1	CAISETVNTEAFF
many	TRBV12-3/TRBV12-4	TRBJ2-1	CASNRGTTYNEQFF
.	TRBV18	TRBJ2-7	CASSPPEGLAGYEQYF
.	TRBV11-2	TRBJ2-7	CASSLDPGDEQYF
many	TRBV20-1	TRBJ2-2	CSARDRAPNTGELFF
.	TRBV6-1	TRBJ2-3	CASSVGTGPTDTQYF
many	TRBV3-1	TRBJ2-7	CASSQGTRSYEQYF
.	TRBV6-2/TRBV6-3	TRBJ2-3	CASRNRGHSTDTQYF